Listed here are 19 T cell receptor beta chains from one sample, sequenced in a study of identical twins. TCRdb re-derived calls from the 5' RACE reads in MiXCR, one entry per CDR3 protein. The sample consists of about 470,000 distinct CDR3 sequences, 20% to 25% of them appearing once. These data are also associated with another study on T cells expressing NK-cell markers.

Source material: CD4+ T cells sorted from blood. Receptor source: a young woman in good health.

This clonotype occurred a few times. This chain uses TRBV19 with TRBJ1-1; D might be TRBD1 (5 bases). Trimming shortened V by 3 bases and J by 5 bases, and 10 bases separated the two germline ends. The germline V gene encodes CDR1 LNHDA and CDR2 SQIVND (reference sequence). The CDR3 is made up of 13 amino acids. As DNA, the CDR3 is TGTGCCAGTAGTATTTCCAGGGAGACTGAAGCTTTCTTT. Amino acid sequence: CASSISRETEAFF.

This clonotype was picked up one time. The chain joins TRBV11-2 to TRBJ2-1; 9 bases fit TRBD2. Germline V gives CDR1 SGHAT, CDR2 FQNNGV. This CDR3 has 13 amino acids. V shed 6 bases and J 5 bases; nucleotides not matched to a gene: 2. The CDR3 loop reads CASRIAGDNEQFF. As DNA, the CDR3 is TGTGCCAGCAGGATAGCGGGGGACAATGAGCAGTTCTTC.

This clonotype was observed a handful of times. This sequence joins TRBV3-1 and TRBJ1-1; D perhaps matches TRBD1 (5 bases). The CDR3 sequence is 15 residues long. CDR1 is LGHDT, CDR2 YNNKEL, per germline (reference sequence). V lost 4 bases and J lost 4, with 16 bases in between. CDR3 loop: CASSRRQLWSTEAFF. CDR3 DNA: TGTGCCAGCAGCCGGAGACAGTTATGGAGCACTGAAGCTTTCTTT.

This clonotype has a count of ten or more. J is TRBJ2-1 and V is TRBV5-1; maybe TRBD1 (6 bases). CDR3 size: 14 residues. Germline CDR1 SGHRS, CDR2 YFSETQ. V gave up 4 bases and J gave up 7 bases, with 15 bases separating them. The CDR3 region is CASSASTGANEQFF. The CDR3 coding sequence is TGCGCCAGCAGCGCCTCGACAGGAGCAAATGAGCAGTTCTTC.

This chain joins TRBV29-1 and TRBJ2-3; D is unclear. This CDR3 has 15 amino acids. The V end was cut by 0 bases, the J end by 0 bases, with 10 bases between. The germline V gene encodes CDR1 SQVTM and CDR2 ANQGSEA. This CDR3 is CSVEENPTSTDTQYF. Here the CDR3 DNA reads TGCAGCGTTGAAGAAAACCCAACTAGCACAGATACGCAGTATTTT.

The CDR3 bases are TGTGCCAGCATTCCGGGGACTAATCAGCCCCAGCATTTT. Amino acids: CASIPGTNQPQHF. The rearrangement joins TRBV7-2 to TRBJ1-5; possible D gene TRBD1, 5 bases. CDR1 SGHTA and CDR2 FQGNSA come from the germline V gene. Trimming pared 7 bases from V and 4 bases from J, leaving 11 bases between. This CDR3 is 13 amino acids long.

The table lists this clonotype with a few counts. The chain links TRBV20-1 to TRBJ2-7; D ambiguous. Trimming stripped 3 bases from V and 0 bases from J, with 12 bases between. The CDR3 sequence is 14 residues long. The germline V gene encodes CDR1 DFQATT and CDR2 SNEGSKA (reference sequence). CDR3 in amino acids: CSARAPAFSYEQYF. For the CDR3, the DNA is TGCAGTGCTAGGGCCCCAGCTTTCTCCTACGAGCAGTACTTC.

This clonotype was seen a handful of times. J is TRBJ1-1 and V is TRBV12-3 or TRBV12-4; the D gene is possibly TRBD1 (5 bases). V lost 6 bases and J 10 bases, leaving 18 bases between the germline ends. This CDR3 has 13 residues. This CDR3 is CASRDRDGSRAFF. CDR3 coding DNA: TGTGCCAGCAGGGACCGGGACGGCAGCAGAGCTTTCTTT.

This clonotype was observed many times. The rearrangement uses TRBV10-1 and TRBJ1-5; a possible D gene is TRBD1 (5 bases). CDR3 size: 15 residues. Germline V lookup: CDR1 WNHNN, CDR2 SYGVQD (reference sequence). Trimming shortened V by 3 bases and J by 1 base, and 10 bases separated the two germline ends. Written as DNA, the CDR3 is TGCGCCAGCAGTGAACGGGGCAGGAGCAATCAGCCCCAGCATTTT. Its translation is CASSERGRSNQPQHF.

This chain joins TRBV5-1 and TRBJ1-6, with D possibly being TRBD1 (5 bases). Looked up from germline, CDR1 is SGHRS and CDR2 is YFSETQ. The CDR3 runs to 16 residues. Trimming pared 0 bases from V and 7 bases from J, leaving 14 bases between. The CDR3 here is CASSLGSARGNSPLHF. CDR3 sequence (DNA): TGCGCCAGCAGCTTGGGGTCAGCCCGGGGGAATTCACCCCTCCACTTT.

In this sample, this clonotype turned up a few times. In nucleotides, the CDR3 is TGTGCCAGCAGTTTAGGGGGGTGGGTCACTGAAGCTTTCTTT. Residues: CASSLGGWVTEAFF. The chain has TRBV12-3 or TRBV12-4 and TRBJ1-1, with D maybe TRBD1 (5 bases). V lost 1 base, J lost 4 bases, and 10 bases lay in between. This CDR3 is 14 amino acids long.

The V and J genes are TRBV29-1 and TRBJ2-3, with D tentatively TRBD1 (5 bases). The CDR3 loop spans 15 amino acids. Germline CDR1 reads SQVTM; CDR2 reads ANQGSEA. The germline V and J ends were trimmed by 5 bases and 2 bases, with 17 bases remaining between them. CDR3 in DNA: TGCAGCGTTCGAGGACACCCTTCTGCCACAGATACGCAGTATTTT. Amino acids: CSVRGHPSATDTQYF.

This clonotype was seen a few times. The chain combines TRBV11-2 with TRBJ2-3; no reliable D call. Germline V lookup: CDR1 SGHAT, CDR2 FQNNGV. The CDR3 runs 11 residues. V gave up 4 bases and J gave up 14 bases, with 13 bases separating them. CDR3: CASSSYGSTYF. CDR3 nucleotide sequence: TGTGCCAGCAGCTCTTATGGGTCTACGTATTTT.

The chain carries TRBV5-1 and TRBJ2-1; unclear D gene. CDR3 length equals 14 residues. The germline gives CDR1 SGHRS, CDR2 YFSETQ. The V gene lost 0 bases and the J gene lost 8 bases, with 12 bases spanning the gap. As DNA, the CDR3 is TGCGCCAGCAGCTTGGTCTCAGGACGCGATGAGCAGTTCTTC. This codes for CASSLVSGRDEQFF.

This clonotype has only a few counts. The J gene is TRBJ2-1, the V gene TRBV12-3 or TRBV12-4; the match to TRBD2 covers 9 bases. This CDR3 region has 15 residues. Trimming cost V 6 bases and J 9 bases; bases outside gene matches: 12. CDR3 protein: CASSPRLAGAREQFF. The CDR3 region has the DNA TGTGCCAGCAGCCCCCGGTTAGCGGGAGCTCGTGAGCAGTTCTTC.

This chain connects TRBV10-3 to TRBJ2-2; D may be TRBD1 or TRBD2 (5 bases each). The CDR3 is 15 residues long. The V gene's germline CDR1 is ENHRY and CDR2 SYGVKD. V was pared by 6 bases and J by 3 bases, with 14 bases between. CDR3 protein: CAISHPGTHTGELFF. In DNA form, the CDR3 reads TGTGCCATCAGCCACCCCGGGACGCACACCGGGGAGCTGTTTTTT.

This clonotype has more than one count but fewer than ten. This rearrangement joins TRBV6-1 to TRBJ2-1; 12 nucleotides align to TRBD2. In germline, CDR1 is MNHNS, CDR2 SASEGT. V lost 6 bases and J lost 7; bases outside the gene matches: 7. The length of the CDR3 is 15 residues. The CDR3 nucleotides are TGTGCCAGCAGGAGACTAGCGGGAGCTGGGAATGAGCAGTTCTTC. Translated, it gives CASRRLAGAGNEQFF.

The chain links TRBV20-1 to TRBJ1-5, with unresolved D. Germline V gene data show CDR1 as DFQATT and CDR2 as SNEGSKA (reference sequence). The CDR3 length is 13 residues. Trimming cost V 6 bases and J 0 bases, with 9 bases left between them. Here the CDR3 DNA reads TGCAGTGCGTCAGAGTATAGCAATCAGCCCCAGCATTTT. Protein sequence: CSASEYSNQPQHF.

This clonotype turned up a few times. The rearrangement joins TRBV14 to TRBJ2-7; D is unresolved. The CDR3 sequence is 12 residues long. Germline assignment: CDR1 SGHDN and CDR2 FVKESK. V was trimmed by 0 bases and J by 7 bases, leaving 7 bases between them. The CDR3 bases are TGTGCCAGCAGCCAAGATCGAAGAGAGCAGTACTTC. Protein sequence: CASSQDRREQYF. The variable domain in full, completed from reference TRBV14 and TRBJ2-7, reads EAGVTQFPSHSVIEKGQTVTLRCDPISGHDNLYWYRRVMGKEIKFLLHFVKESKQDESGMPNNRFLAERTGGTYSTLKVQPAELEDSGVYFCASSQDRREQYFGPGTRLTVT.